A selection of T cell receptor beta chains follows, all from one sample in a study of CD8+CD57+ T cells in acquired aplastic anemia. TCRdb re-derived calls from the reads in MiXCR, one entry per CDR3 protein. The sample lists 150,000 to 200,000 distinct CDR3 sequences, around 45% occurring once. The specimen was sorted CD4+, CD8+, or CD8+CD57+ T cells (not recorded which) from PBMCs. These TCRs come from a human donor with aplastic anemia. Each CDR3 is given with its conserved first and last residue. Each record gives: D gene, J gene, clone size, V gene, CDR3 protein, CDR3 DNA. A D gene is named only where the DNA matches it firmly. Only some rows state a clone size, as once, few, many or a class for expanded clones.

d_gene: .
j_gene: TRBJ1-6
abundance: .
v_gene: TRBV20-1
CDR3aa: CSARGVPNSPLHF
CDR3nt: TGCAGTGCTAGGGGGGTTCCAAATTCACCCCTCCACTTT

d_gene: .
j_gene: TRBJ2-7
abundance: .
v_gene: TRBV7-2
CDR3aa: CATNEGNSYEQYF
CDR3nt: TGTGCCACCAATGAGGGGAACTCCTACGAGCAGTACTTC

d_gene: .
j_gene: TRBJ2-1
abundance: .
v_gene: TRBV10-3
CDR3aa: CASSTWGEQFF
CDR3nt: TGTGCCAGCAGTACGTGGGGTGAGCAGTTCTTC

d_gene: .
j_gene: TRBJ2-7
abundance: .
v_gene: TRBV7-9
CDR3aa: CASNLMSGEPGEQYF
CDR3nt: TGTGCCAGCAACTTGATGAGTGGAGAACCAGGAGAGCAGTACTTC

d_gene: .
j_gene: TRBJ2-7
abundance: few
v_gene: TRBV19
CDR3aa: CASSLRGDEQYF
CDR3nt: TGTGCCAGTAGTCTGAGGGGCGACGAGCAGTACTTC

d_gene: .
j_gene: TRBJ2-5
abundance: .
v_gene: TRBV7-2
CDR3aa: CASSPGRQETQYF
CDR3nt: TGTGCCAGCAGCCCGGGACGGCAAGAGACCCAGTACTTC

d_gene: .
j_gene: TRBJ1-1
abundance: once
v_gene: TRBV9
CDR3aa: CASSVDGGGTEAFF
CDR3nt: TGTGCCAGCAGCGTAGACGGAGGGGGCACTGAAGCTTTCTTT

d_gene: TRBD1
j_gene: TRBJ1-2
abundance: .
v_gene: TRBV10-2
CDR3aa: CASSDREHYGYTF
CDR3nt: TGCGCCAGCAGCGACAGGGAACACTATGGCTACACCTTC

d_gene: TRBD2
j_gene: TRBJ2-1
abundance: .
v_gene: TRBV24-1
CDR3aa: CATSTSGLAGHEQFF
CDR3nt: TGTGCCACCAGCACGTCTGGACTAGCGGGGCATGAGCAGTTCTTC

d_gene: .
j_gene: TRBJ1-1
abundance: few
v_gene: TRBV7-9
CDR3aa: CASSKRQDTEAFF
CDR3nt: TGTGCCAGCAGCAAACGGCAGGACACTGAAGCTTTCTTT

d_gene: .
j_gene: TRBJ1-4
abundance: .
v_gene: TRBV10-3
CDR3aa: CAITRQLNEKLFF
CDR3nt: TGTGCCATCACCCGGCAGCTTAATGAAAAACTGTTTTTT

d_gene: .
j_gene: TRBJ1-2
abundance: few
v_gene: TRBV29-1
CDR3aa: CSVDSRNGYTF
CDR3nt: TGCAGCGTTGATTCTAGGAATGGCTACACCTTC

d_gene: .
j_gene: TRBJ2-1
abundance: .
v_gene: TRBV7-2
CDR3aa: CAVGGGNEQFF
CDR3nt: TGTGCCGTAGGGGGAGGCAATGAGCAGTTCTTC

d_gene: TRBD2
j_gene: TRBJ2-5
abundance: few
v_gene: TRBV24-1
CDR3aa: CATSFLLADQETQYF
CDR3nt: TGTGCCACCAGTTTTCTACTAGCGGATCAAGAGACCCAGTACTTC

d_gene: TRBD2
j_gene: TRBJ2-3
abundance: many
v_gene: TRBV5-1
CDR3aa: CASSLVGEGPQYF
CDR3nt: TGCGCCAGCAGCTTGGTTGGGGAGGGCCCGCAGTATTTT

d_gene: .
j_gene: TRBJ2-4
abundance: few
v_gene: TRBV5-6
CDR3aa: CASSFRNGLNIQYF
CDR3nt: TGTGCCAGCAGCTTCCGCAATGGCTTAAACATTCAGTACTTC

d_gene: .
j_gene: TRBJ1-3
abundance: .
v_gene: TRBV9
CDR3aa: CASSSQENTIYF
CDR3nt: TGTGCCAGCAGCTCGCAAGAAAACACCATATATTTT

d_gene: .
j_gene: TRBJ1-6
abundance: .
v_gene: TRBV6-5
CDR3aa: CASSYTDDNSPLHF
CDR3nt: TGTGCCAGCAGTTACACGGATGATAATTCGCCCCTCCACTTT

d_gene: .
j_gene: TRBJ2-2
abundance: many
v_gene: TRBV2
CDR3aa: CASLISSLTGELFF
CDR3nt: TGTGCCAGCCTAATTTCTTCTCTCACCGGGGAGCTGTTTTTT

d_gene: .
j_gene: TRBJ1-2
abundance: once
v_gene: TRBV29-1
CDR3aa: CSVVGLSGARYGYTF
CDR3nt: TGCAGCGTTGTAGGGCTATCCGGGGCCAGGTATGGCTACACCTTC

d_gene: TRBD1
j_gene: TRBJ2-3
abundance: .
v_gene: TRBV29-1
CDR3aa: CSVEEGRGRTDTQYF
CDR3nt: TGCAGCGTTGAAGAGGGCAGGGGGCGGACAGATACGCAGTATTTT

d_gene: .
j_gene: TRBJ2-7
abundance: .
v_gene: TRBV10-3
CDR3aa: CAISESVGTYEQYF
CDR3nt: TGTGCCATCAGTGAGTCGGTAGGAACCTACGAGCAGTACTTC

d_gene: .
j_gene: TRBJ2-1
abundance: many
v_gene: TRBV29-1
CDR3aa: CSAAWGQNEQFF
CDR3nt: TGCAGCGCCGCCTGGGGGCAGAATGAGCAGTTCTTC

d_gene: .
j_gene: TRBJ2-7
abundance: .
v_gene: TRBV9
CDR3aa: CASSAGSGGEQYF
CDR3nt: TGTGCCAGCAGCGCGGGTAGCGGAGGCGAGCAGTACTTC

d_gene: .
j_gene: TRBJ2-1
abundance: .
v_gene: TRBV5-1
CDR3aa: CASGQSEQFF
CDR3nt: TGTGCCAGCGGCCAGAGCGAGCAGTTCTTC

d_gene: TRBD1
j_gene: TRBJ1-1
abundance: .
v_gene: TRBV6-1
CDR3aa: CASSGIQGAMDTEAFF
CDR3nt: TGTGCCAGCAGTGGCATACAGGGGGCGATGGACACTGAAGCTTTCTTT

d_gene: .
j_gene: TRBJ1-5
abundance: few
v_gene: TRBV7-8
CDR3aa: CASGTVSNQPQHF
CDR3nt: TGTGCCAGCGGAACAGTTAGCAATCAGCCCCAGCATTTT

d_gene: TRBD1
j_gene: TRBJ1-1
abundance: .
v_gene: TRBV19
CDR3aa: CATGTGNTEAFF
CDR3nt: TGTGCCACCGGGACAGGGAACACTGAAGCTTTCTTT

d_gene: .
j_gene: TRBJ1-3
abundance: many
v_gene: TRBV29-1
CDR3aa: CSVAQGNSGNTIYF
CDR3nt: TGCAGCGTTGCCCAGGGCAACTCTGGAAACACCATATATTTT

d_gene: .
j_gene: TRBJ2-2
abundance: .
v_gene: TRBV2
CDR3aa: CASSEARLVGIPGELFF
CDR3nt: TGTGCCAGCAGTGAAGCACGGCTAGTTGGTATCCCCGGGGAGCTGTTTTTT

d_gene: TRBD2
j_gene: TRBJ2-7
abundance: .
v_gene: TRBV19
CDR3aa: CASSRGLAGGYEQYF
CDR3nt: TGTGCCAGTAGTAGGGGACTAGCCGGAGGCTACGAGCAGTACTTC

d_gene: .
j_gene: TRBJ2-1
abundance: .
v_gene: TRBV5-8
CDR3aa: CGSSLATGYNEQFF
CDR3nt: TGTGGCAGCAGCTTGGCTACGGGGTACAATGAGCAGTTCTTC

d_gene: .
j_gene: TRBJ2-5
abundance: .
v_gene: TRBV29-1
CDR3aa: CSVDGAWGETQYF
CDR3nt: TGCAGCGTTGACGGGGCGTGGGGTGAGACCCAGTACTTC

d_gene: TRBD1
j_gene: TRBJ1-3
abundance: many
v_gene: TRBV7-2
CDR3aa: CASSLGGQGGAGNTIYF
CDR3nt: TGTGCCAGCAGCTTAGGGGGACAGGGGGGAGCAGGAAACACCATATATTTT

d_gene: TRBD1
j_gene: TRBJ1-2
abundance: .
v_gene: TRBV6-5
CDR3aa: CASSYSGQNGYTF
CDR3nt: TGTGCCAGCAGTTACTCGGGACAGAACGGCTACACCTTC

d_gene: .
j_gene: TRBJ2-1
abundance: many
v_gene: TRBV20-1
CDR3aa: CSAERVPGYFNEQFF
CDR3nt: TGCAGTGCTGAGCGGGTTCCGGGATACTTCAATGAGCAGTTCTTC

d_gene: TRBD1
j_gene: TRBJ2-3
abundance: .
v_gene: TRBV2
CDR3aa: CASRGTRGHNQPQYF
CDR3nt: TGTGCCAGCAGAGGAACCAGGGGGCACAATCAGCCCCAGTATTTT

d_gene: TRBD1
j_gene: TRBJ1-1
abundance: many
v_gene: TRBV7-9
CDR3aa: CASRSARGQSTEAFF
CDR3nt: TGTGCCAGCAGGTCGGCCAGGGGGCAGAGCACTGAAGCTTTCTTT

d_gene: .
j_gene: TRBJ1-1
abundance: .
v_gene: TRBV6-1
CDR3aa: CASSKRAGRNTEAFF
CDR3nt: TGTGCCAGCAGCAAAAGGGCAGGGCGGAACACTGAAGCTTTCTTT

d_gene: TRBD1
j_gene: TRBJ2-7
abundance: .
v_gene: TRBV20-1
CDR3aa: CSARPRTGSYEQYF
CDR3nt: TGCAGTGCTAGGCCCCGGACAGGGAGCTACGAGCAGTACTTC

d_gene: .
j_gene: TRBJ2-1
abundance: once
v_gene: TRBV10-3
CDR3aa: CAISDPSGTDNEQFF
CDR3nt: TGTGCCATCAGTGACCCTTCTGGGACTGACAATGAGCAGTTCTTC

d_gene: TRBD1
j_gene: TRBJ2-1
abundance: .
v_gene: TRBV24-1
CDR3aa: CATRIRDSYNEQFF
CDR3nt: TGTGCCACCAGGATCCGGGACAGCTACAATGAGCAGTTCTTC

d_gene: .
j_gene: TRBJ2-5
abundance: many
v_gene: TRBV11-2
CDR3aa: CASRASPGGSETQYF
CDR3nt: TGTGCCAGCAGAGCATCGCCCGGCGGATCAGAGACCCAGTACTTC

d_gene: .
j_gene: TRBJ1-1
abundance: .
v_gene: TRBV19
CDR3aa: CASSWGENTEAFF
CDR3nt: TGTGCCAGTAGTTGGGGAGAGAACACTGAAGCTTTCTTT

d_gene: TRBD1
j_gene: TRBJ1-2
abundance: .
v_gene: TRBV24-1
CDR3aa: CATSESGQGVYGYSF
CDR3nt: TGTGCCACCAGTGAATCGGGACAGGGGGTTTATGGCTACTCCTTC

d_gene: .
j_gene: TRBJ2-1
abundance: .
v_gene: TRBV19
CDR3aa: CASTAGLGEQFF
CDR3nt: TGTGCCAGTACCGCGGGACTCGGTGAGCAGTTCTTC

d_gene: .
j_gene: TRBJ1-2
abundance: many
v_gene: TRBV7-8
CDR3aa: CASSPTGQFYGYTF
CDR3nt: TGTGCCAGCAGCCCAACAGGGCAATTTTATGGCTACACCTTC

d_gene: TRBD2
j_gene: TRBJ2-7
abundance: .
v_gene: TRBV11-3
CDR3aa: CASSPGGGAYEQYF
CDR3nt: TGTGCCAGCAGCCCGGGGGGAGGGGCCTACGAGCAGTACTTC

d_gene: .
j_gene: TRBJ2-1
abundance: .
v_gene: TRBV7-6
CDR3aa: CASSLAGQNEQFF
CDR3nt: TGTGCCAGCAGCTTAGCGGGGCAGAATGAGCAGTTCTTC

d_gene: .
j_gene: TRBJ1-5
abundance: .
v_gene: TRBV2
CDR3aa: CASSPGLWQPQHF
CDR3nt: TGTGCCAGCAGTCCCGGTCTTTGGCAGCCCCAGCATTTT

d_gene: .
j_gene: TRBJ2-7
abundance: .
v_gene: TRBV27
CDR3aa: CASSLTGLRGEERYF
CDR3nt: TGTGCCAGCAGTTTGACGGGACTCCGTGGGGAAGAGCGGTACTTC

d_gene: .
j_gene: TRBJ1-6
abundance: many
v_gene: TRBV9
CDR3aa: CASSVAGLPSPLHF
CDR3nt: TGTGCCAGCAGCGTGGCAGGGCTCCCATCACCCCTCCACTTT

d_gene: .
j_gene: TRBJ2-1
abundance: .
v_gene: TRBV6-2/TRBV6-3
CDR3aa: CASSYSSASSYNEQFF
CDR3nt: TGTGCCAGCAGTTACTCGTCGGCCAGCTCCTACAATGAGCAGTTCTTC

d_gene: .
j_gene: TRBJ1-6
abundance: .
v_gene: TRBV11-1
CDR3aa: CASSDYSGSYNSPLYF
CDR3nt: TGTGCCAGCAGTGACTACAGCGGATCCTATAATTCACCCCTCTACTTT

d_gene: .
j_gene: TRBJ2-2
abundance: .
v_gene: TRBV7-2
CDR3aa: CASSWIFANTGGLFF
CDR3nt: TGTGCCAGCAGCTGGATATTCGCGAACACCGGGGGGCTGTTTTTT